Sequencing of this T cell receptor (beta chain) was carried out in a study of T cells in Graves' hyperthyroidism and ophthalmopathy. Study background: Peripheral blood was collected at initial diagnosis, before any treatment.

Stability of Graves' hyperthyroidism was defined as absent ophthalmopathy progression within 18 months. At least ten counts were recorded for this clonotype. The CDR3 has 15 residues. Germline CDR1 and CDR2: DFQATT and SNEGSKA (reference sequence). Trimming took off 6 bases at V and 1 base at J, with 17 bases between the two ends. TCR beta CDR3 sequences were amplified from RNA transcripts. The HTBI set primed first-round TCR CDR3 RT-PCR. MiXCR was run by TCRdb on the multiplex PCR reads, yielding one entry per CDR3 protein. The data contain around 340,000 distinct CDR3 sequences, 15% to 20% of them seen just once; the ten biggest clones take up roughly 49%.

The V call is TRBV20-1, the J call TRBJ2-3, with D possibly being TRBD2 (5 bases). The receptor's source is a woman between 45 and 65 years old with Graves' hyperthyroidism. Sequencing was carried out using blood. The CDR3 DNA sequence: TGCAGTGCCTCCCGACGGGGTGAGGGCACAGATACGCAGTATTTT. Translated: CSASRRGEGTDTQYF.